This T cell receptor beta chain came from a study of PD-L1 blockade in urothelial cancer. General study points: A below-median TCR clonality in blood before treatment predicted better survival.

To note about this clone: Its antigen is not identified.

Regarding time point: peripheral blood 6 weeks after treatment start. Generated by immunoSEQ multiplex PCR, the TCRdb table keeps only in-frame clones and is missing some. The table lists tens of thousands of clones, around 86% of them singletons. V shed 4 bases, J shed 4 bases, and the junction held 0 bases outside the gene matches. From germline, CDR1 is LNHDA and CDR2 SQIVND (reference sequence). The CDR3 covers 14 residues. The sequencing here drew on PBMCs, taken around atezolizumab (anti-PD-L1) treatment. The rearrangement uses TRBV19 and TRBJ2-2, with 10 bases fitting TRBD1. The TCR sequence derives from a man between 60 and 75 years old with urothelial cancer. CDR3 residues: CASSRQGATGELFF. The CDR3 nucleotides are TGTGCCAGTAGTAGACAGGGGGCCACCGGGGAGCTGTTTTTT.